The 10 T cell receptor beta chains below all came from one sample that was sequenced in a study of tumor and adjacent non-tumor tissue in lung cancer. Three rounds of nested PCR, following a modified ARM-PCR protocol, produced the TCRbeta library. TCRdb re-analysed the multiplex PCR reads in MiXCR, keeping a single row per CDR3 protein. This table holds 200,000 or so distinct CDR3 sequences, roughly 70% found once. The template was RNA from unsorted bulk tissue. The source material was lung tumor tissue. These receptors were obtained from a man aged 55-75 years with non-small cell lung cancer.

On this clonotype itself: With a much larger clone just one base away, this may be a read error. The conserved phenylalanine or tryptophan normally closing the CDR3 is absent here, so this likely arose from a read error. J is TRBJ1-5 and V is TRBV4-2; 7 bases match TRBD1. The CDR3 extends over 17 amino acids. Germline lookup yields CDR1 LGHNA and CDR2 YNFKEQ. The junction had 10 bases not matched to a gene; V was cut back by 0 bases and J by 5 bases. This CDR3 reads CASSQDPETGRHQPQHS. As DNA, the CDR3 is TGTGCCAGCAGCCAAGATCCCGAGACAGGGCGTCATCAGCCCCAGCATTCT.

This clonotype occurred once. A read error may account for a junction end that differs from germline. The genes are TRBV7-9 and TRBJ1-4, with 8 nucleotides matching TRBD1. Looked up from germline, CDR1 is SEHNR and CDR2 is FQNEAQ (reference sequence). The CDR3 has 16 amino acids. Here the CDR3 DNA reads TGTGCCAGCAGCGCCAACCAGGGGGCGGGTAATGAAAAAATGTTTTTT. Translated: CASSANQGAGNEKMFF.

Regarding this clonotype: A single base separates this from a much larger clone, so it may be a read error. The rearrangement joins TRBV6-1 to TRBJ2-7; TRBD2 matches at 12 bases. This CDR3 is 15 amino acids long. Per the germline V gene, CDR1 is MNHNS and CDR2 is SASEGT. Losses at the gene ends were 3 bases for V and 4 bases for J; bases not matched to a gene: 4. Here the CDR3 reads CASSESGTSGYEQYF. In nucleotides, the CDR3 is TGTGCCAGCAGTGAGTCCGGGACTAGCGGGTACGAGCAGTACTTC.

This clonotype has ten or more counts. The chain has TRBV4-1 and TRBJ1-2; TRBD1 matches 7 bases. Germline V gene data show CDR1 as MGHRA and CDR2 as YSYEKL. The length of the CDR3 is 15 residues. V trimming: 0 bases; J trimming: 6 bases; junction bases outside the gene matches: 7. This chain's CDR3 is CASSQDETGLHGYTF. CDR3 DNA sequence: TGCGCCAGCAGCCAAGATGAGACAGGGCTGCATGGCTACACCTTC.

This clonotype was recorded a few times. A read error is likely, as this CDR3 ends without the conserved phenylalanine or tryptophan. This sequence joins TRBV6-5 and TRBJ2-7; 8 nucleotides agree with TRBD1. The CDR3 length is 15 residues. Trimming removed 9 bases from V and 7 bases from J; junction bases left unmatched: 17. The germline V gene encodes CDR1 MNHEY and CDR2 SVGAGI. The CDR3 DNA reads TGTGCCAGTTCGGGGGAACGGACAGGGCGGCGTGAGCAGTACTCC. Translation: CASSGERTGRREQYS.

Only a few counts were recorded for this clonotype. In DNA form, the CDR3 reads TGTGCCAGCAGCTTGTTTAGCCAGGGCTATGGCTACACCTTC. This translates into CASSLFSQGYGYTF. This chain connects TRBV5-5 to TRBJ1-2; tentative D call: TRBD1 (5 bases). The CDR3 sequence is 14 residues long. Germline V gene lookup returns CDR1 SGHKS and CDR2 YYEKEE (reference sequence). The V end was cut by 1 base, the J end by 4 bases, with 11 bases between.

This clonotype was seen a handful of times. The V gene is TRBV20-1, the J gene TRBJ2-7; 10 bases align to TRBD1. With V trimmed by 0 bases and J by 2 bases, 4 bases remained unmatched. Germline lookup yields CDR1 DFQATT and CDR2 SNEGSKA (reference sequence). This CDR3 has 15 residues. The chain's CDR3 is CSARDKGQGPYEQYF. DNA for the CDR3: TGCAGTGCTAGAGATAAGGGACAGGGGCCCTACGAGCAGTACTTC.

This chain joins TRBV11-1 and TRBJ2-1; tentative D call: TRBD2 (7 bases). This CDR3 has 17 amino acids. Trimming removed 5 bases at V and 11 bases at J, with 28 bases between. CDR1 and CDR2 (germline): SGHAT, FQDESV (reference sequence). Here the CDR3 DNA reads TGTGCCAGCAGCGAATCTTATAGTGGGGGGGCCTATAATAAGCAGTTCTTC. Translated: CASSESYSGGAYNKQFF.

This clonotype occurred once. The junction departs from the called germline gene at one end, perhaps through a read error. The V and J genes are TRBV6-1 and TRBJ2-3; D might be TRBD2 (5 bases). This CDR3 contains 14 residues. Germline assignment: CDR1 MNHNS and CDR2 SASEGT. CDR3 coding DNA: TGTGCCAGCAGTGGGACTGGGTCTTGGAAAACGCACTATTTT. It yields the protein CASSGTGSWKTHYF.

Concerning this clonotype itself: A much larger clone differs from this one at a single base, so this may be a read error. The chain uses TRBV11-2 and TRBJ2-3, with D maybe TRBD2 (5 bases). Germline CDR1 SGHAT, CDR2 FQNNGV. The CDR3 extends over 16 amino acids. CDR3 residues: CVSSGEDGGYTDTQYF. In nucleotides, the CDR3 is TGTGTCAGCAGTGGAGAGGACGGAGGATACACAGATACGCAGTATTTT.